This T cell receptor (beta chain) was recovered during a study of shared clonotypes between healthy human individuals. CDR1 is SGHAT, CDR2 FQNNGV, per germline. Trimming cost V 5 bases and J 3 bases, with 9 bases left between them. The CDR3 is made up of 13 amino acids. Repertoires were generated with immunoSEQ multiplex PCR, while TCRdb's copy carries only in-frame clones and drops some. The top ten clones hold 0.4% to 0.55% of a sample with about 1.5 million clones, approximately 98% of them seen once. It was into CD45RA+ naive and CD45RA-negative memory subsets that the CD4+ cells were split. This sequence was found in a man in his thirties or forties in good health. Sequenced sample: naive CD4+ T cells sorted from blood. The sample's subset: CD45RA+ positively selected. The chain recombines TRBV11-2 with TRBJ2-3; no clear D. As DNA, the CDR3 is TGTGCCAGCAGCCCAGTCTATACAGATACGCAGTATTTT. It specifies CASSPVYTDTQYF.